This TCR beta chain was documented in a study of shared clonotypes between healthy human individuals (dated by TCRdb to 2020 to 2022). Regarding the study in general: The cohort comprised a couple of women and a few men aged 18 to 49 years. For each donor, three plates each were used for CD4 naive and CD4 memory, two plates were used for CD8 naive, and one plate was used for CD8 memory. To estimate repertoire size and how much clonotype sharing occurs between individuals, the study deeply sequenced the blood TCR repertoires of a handful of healthy adults. Per donor, leukapheresis produced somewhere between about 0.8 and 9 billion PBMCs. To increase sequencing depth and limit assay-specific biases, different laboratories used diverse techniques to prepare libraries and sequence TCR repertoires.

Trimming accounts for 2 bases at V and 6 bases at J, while the number of junction bases matched to no gene is 7. The CDR3 measures 13 amino acids from cysteine to phenylalanine. Left in the record is the CDR3 DNA by itself, 39 bases read in frame from the first base. CDR1 and CDR2, looked up from the germline V gene (reference sequence), are GTSNPN and SVGIG. Using the deep immunoSEQ assay, multiplex PCR amplified TCR CDR3 regions from genomic DNA. Extracted genomic DNA from each cell subset was distributed evenly across all wells of several immunoSEQ 96-well plates, and each plate was treated as a replicate. Each replicate PCR for sorted subsets received about 180 ng genomic DNA, equal to about 30,000 T cell genomes. Purified libraries were measured with a Qubit 3.0 fluorometer, size-checked on a Bioanalyzer 2100, and measured again with the KAPA Library Quantification kit. Each immunoSEQ 96-well plate was sequenced on its own single-read 150-cycle Illumina NextSeq 550 flow cell. The study's processing was this. Because the immunoSEQ output included only junctional sequences and no quality scores, the filtering could not be the same as the filtering used for full-length reads. To assign V/J genes and CDR3, sequences were annotated against IMGT germline references using PyIR, a Python wrapper for IgBLAST v1.9. Any read was removed if the V/J assignment was weak (E-value above 1e-6), the CDR3 was missing, or the read contained stop codons, out-of-frame junctions, or ambiguous translated residues. V3J clonotypes were defined as sequences sharing an identical inferred V gene, J gene, and CDR3 amino acid sequence. The percentage overlap between two repertoires was calculated by dividing the number of shared unique clonotypes by the size of the smaller repertoire. Repertoire richness was assessed with RTK rarefaction, the Chao1 estimator, and Recon v2.1 estimates of unobserved clonotypes. OLGA was used to compute generation probabilities for all TCRbeta clonotypes that the gDNA method yielded from a few donors. Entries here come from immuneACCESS through TCRdb and include only in-frame sequences with V and J called. Some clones fail to appear in such tables; in the studies checked, an unresolved V gene covers under half of the shortfall, and the cause of the remainder is unknown. From that table come the V and J calls and clone size; the DNA was used to work out D and trimming. The table for this sample lists under 200,000 clones; over 80% of them were counted only once. The top ten constitute around 0.067% of the sample.

Healthy HIV-negative adults with no recently reported acute infections or vaccinations were included as donors. Every donor was a Caucasian adult residing in Nashville, Tennessee, USA. CD4+ T cells were enriched by magnetic negative selection; naive cells were then positively selected on CD45RA, and the negative fraction formed the memory subset. Blood was obtained by leukapheresis, after which PBMCs were separated by Ficoll-Histopaque density gradient centrifugation and cryopreserved in liquid nitrogen vapor phase. Analytical flow cytometry was used to check the purity and quantity of every magnetically sorted T cell population. From each sorted fraction, genomic DNA was isolated and quantified by UV absorbance on a Nanodrop 2000c. This clone was picked up a small number of times. Its target antigen remains unknown. No much larger clonotype is one base removed from it; base qualities were not supplied.

Broader findings and caveats from the paper: Naive subsets generally had larger estimated clonotype richness than memory subsets. Rarefaction of sorted-subset datasets indicated incomplete sequencing despite the large sequencing depth. Compared with non-shared clonotypes, clonotypes shared by all four sorted-subset donors had higher generation probabilities. Pairwise subsampling led to the expectation that sequencing depth would affect the degree of clonotype sharing among donors. Because the study included a small number of donors, the genetic and exposure-history diversity represented was limited. Sharing across a few donors was observed for around 5% of naive CD4, about 4% of naive CD8, 2% to 2.5% of memory CD4, and over 0.3% of memory CD8 clonotypes. Sampling was restricted to blood, and TCR repertoires in tissue are likely to differ from TCR repertoires in blood.

Sequences were obtained from naive CD4+ T cells sorted from blood. The cell subset or site label for this specimen denotes: CD45RA+ positively selected. The origin of this receptor is a woman in her twenties or thirties in good health. The receptor chain draws on TRBV30 and TRBJ2-7; 7 bases in the middle match TRBD2. The DNA sequence is as follows: TGTGCCTGGAGTAATAGCGGGTATTCCGAGCAGTACTTC. The translation is CAWSNSGYSEQYF.